The clone carrying this T cell receptor beta chain was recorded at least ten times. Its antigen is unknown. The sample comes from a study of blood T cells in healthy people across ages. Study-wide context: Using template switching, researchers captured about one barcoded beta molecule for each two T cells. Study-wide results and caveats: Lack of knowledge of donor CMV status possibly confounded expanded clonotype changes. PBMCs left unsorted prevented a conclusive naive versus antigen-experienced comparison. Comparison with aged donors showed that long-lived donors had more naive CD4+ cells and higher diversity.

Through a sample-barcoded 5' primer and a J-beta primer mix, a second PCR was run for about 6 to 11 cycles. TCRdb used MiXCR to reprocess the 5' RACE reads, holding one entry per CDR3 protein. The repertoire has 550,000 to 700,000 distinct CDR3 sequences, 27% of them found once; the top ten carry around 18%. Trimming left V 7 bases short and J 4 bases short, with 17 bases between. The CDR3 length is 15 residues. In germline, CDR1 is SGHRS, CDR2 YFSETQ. The V call is TRBV5-1, the J call TRBJ2-2, with D maybe TRBD1 (6 bases). The clonotype originates from a woman aged 65 to 85 in good health. The specimen was blood. DNA of the CDR3: TGCGCCAGCCGGCAGACAGGATTAGCCACCGGGGAGCTGTTTTTT. The encoded protein is CASRQTGLATGELFF.